This T cell receptor beta chain was sequenced in a study of T cells in localized non-small cell lung cancer. Germline V CDR1 and CDR2: SGHTA, FQGTGA. This CDR3 is built from 14 residues. The V and J ends lost 5 bases and 6 bases, in that order; junction bases with no gene match: 9. The assay was immunoSEQ multiplex PCR, and TCRdb's table has in-frame clones only and misses some. The top ten clones hold 6.5% to 8.5% of a sample with about 23,000 clones, 90% of them seen once. The specimen comprised peripheral blood, sampled before any cancer treatment. The clonotype was recovered from a woman aged 35 to 75 with stage I lung adenocarcinoma. The chain joins TRBV7-3 to TRBJ1-1, with 7 bases identical to TRBD1. CDR3 residues: CASSPRDRPSEAFF. In DNA form, the CDR3 reads TGTGCCAGCAGCCCGAGGGACAGACCGTCTGAAGCTTTCTTT.